The sequence of this T cell receptor (beta chain) was determined in a study of human T cells and chemical hapten exposure. Study-wide findings and caveats: TCRs at high frequency, those above 1 in 1000, did not change with DPC sensitization.

Points on this clonotype: As yet, its antigen is unknown.

Time point described: healthy volunteer bleed at 6 weeks. Someone pulled total RNA out of unfractionated whole blood. MiXCR was run by TCRdb on the RACE reads, yielding one entry per CDR3 protein. The sample shows 60,000 to 90,000 distinct CDR3 sequences, about 8.6% of them seen only once. Germline CDR1 reads DFQATT; CDR2 reads SNEGSKA (reference sequence). The CDR3 totals 13 residues. J lost 12 bases, V lost 3 bases, and 4 bases had no gene match. The sample was whole blood. The chain combines TRBV20-1 with TRBJ1-6; 11 bases are shared with TRBD1. The sequence came from a female donor in good health. Some clones in this sample may be carry-over from other donors' samples. CDR3 amino acids: CSARGQGEGPLHF. The DNA for the CDR3 is TGCAGTGCTAGGGGACAGGGGGAGGGACCCCTCCACTTT.